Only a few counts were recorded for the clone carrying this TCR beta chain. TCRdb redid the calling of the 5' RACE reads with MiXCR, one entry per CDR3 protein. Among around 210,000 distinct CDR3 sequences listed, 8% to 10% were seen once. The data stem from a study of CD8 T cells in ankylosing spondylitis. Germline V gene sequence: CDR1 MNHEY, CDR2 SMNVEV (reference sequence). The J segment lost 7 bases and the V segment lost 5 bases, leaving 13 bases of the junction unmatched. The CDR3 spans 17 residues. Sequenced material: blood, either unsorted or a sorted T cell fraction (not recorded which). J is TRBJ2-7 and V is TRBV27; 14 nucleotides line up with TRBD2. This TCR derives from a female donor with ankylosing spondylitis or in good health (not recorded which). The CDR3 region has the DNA TGTGCCAGCAGTCAGGGCCTTGGACTAGCGGGAGGTCGTGAGCAGTACTTC. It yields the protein CASSQGLGLAGGREQYF.